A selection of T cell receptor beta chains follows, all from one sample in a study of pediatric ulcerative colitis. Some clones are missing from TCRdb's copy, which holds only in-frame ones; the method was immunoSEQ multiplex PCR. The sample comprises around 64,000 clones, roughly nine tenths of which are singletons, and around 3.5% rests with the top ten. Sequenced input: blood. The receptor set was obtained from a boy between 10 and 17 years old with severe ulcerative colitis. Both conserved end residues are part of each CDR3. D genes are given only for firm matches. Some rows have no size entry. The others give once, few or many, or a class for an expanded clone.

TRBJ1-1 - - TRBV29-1 CSVGGTEAFF TGCAGCGTTGGGGGGACTGAAGCTTTCTTT
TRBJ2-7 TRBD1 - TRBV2 CASSDRQGAYEQYF TGTGCCAGCAGTGATAGACAGGGCGCCTACGAGCAGTACTTC
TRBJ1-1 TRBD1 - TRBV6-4 CASSDGGQGGNTEAFF TGTGCCAGCAGTGACGGGGGACAGGGAGGGAACACTGAAGCTTTCTTT
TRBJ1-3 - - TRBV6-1 CASSVQASGNTIYF TGTGCCAGCAGTGTCCAGGCCTCTGGAAACACCATATATTTT
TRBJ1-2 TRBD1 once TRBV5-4 CASSLDGITGADYGYTF TGTGCCAGCAGCTTGGATGGTATAACAGGGGCTGACTATGGCTACACCTTC
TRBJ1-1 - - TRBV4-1 CASSQTAPNTEAFF TGCGCCAGCAGCCAGACTGCTCCAAACACTGAAGCTTTCTTT
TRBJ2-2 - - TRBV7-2 CASSLAASWAGELFF TGTGCCAGCAGCTTAGCGGCTAGCTGGGCCGGGGAGCTGTTTTTT
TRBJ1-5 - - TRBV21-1 CASSKSRAGDVYSNQPQHF TGTGCCAGCAGCAAAAGTAGGGCAGGGGACGTCTATAGCAATCAGCCCCAGCATTTT
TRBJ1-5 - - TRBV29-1 CSVGGRVGQPQHF TGCAGCGTTGGAGGCAGGGTAGGTCAGCCCCAGCATTTT
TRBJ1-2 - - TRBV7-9 CASSKAGQSDGYTF TGTGCCAGCAGCAAGGCCGGTCAGAGTGATGGCTACACCTTC
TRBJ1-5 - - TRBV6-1 CASVGVGQINQPQHF TGTGCCAGCGTGGGGGTCGGACAGATCAATCAGCCCCAGCATTTT
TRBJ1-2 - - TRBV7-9 CASSAGPPEANYGYTF TGTGCCAGTAGCGCGGGGCCGCCAGAAGCTAACTATGGCTACACCTTC
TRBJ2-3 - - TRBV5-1 CASSLADTTDTQYF TGCGCCAGCAGCTTGGCCGACACCACAGATACGCAGTATTTT
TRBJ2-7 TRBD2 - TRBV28 CAAGASGPYEQYF TGTGCCGCAGGCGCTAGCGGACCCTACGAGCAGTACTTC
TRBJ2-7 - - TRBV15 CATSSHGGIYEQYF TGTGCCACCAGCAGCCACGGGGGAATCTACGAGCAGTACTTC
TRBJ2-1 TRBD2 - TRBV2 CASSEWTSGNNEQFF TGTGCCAGCAGTGAGTGGACTAGCGGGAACAATGAGCAGTTCTTC
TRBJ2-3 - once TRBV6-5 CASSWEGADTQYF TGTGCCAGCAGTTGGGAAGGGGCAGATACGCAGTATTTT
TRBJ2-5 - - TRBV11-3 CASSFLGGRETQYF TGTGCCAGCAGCTTCTTAGGTGGGCGGGAGACCCAGTACTTC
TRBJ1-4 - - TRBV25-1 CASSESDLGEKLFF TGTGCCAGCAGTGAATCCGACCTGGGGGAAAAACTGTTTTTT
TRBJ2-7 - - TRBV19 CASSIVPGSEQYF TGTGCCAGTAGTATCGTTCCAGGGAGCGAGCAGTACTTC
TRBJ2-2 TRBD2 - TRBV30 CAWRGLAGDAGELFF TGTGCCTGGAGGGGACTAGCGGGAGATGCCGGGGAGCTGTTTTTT
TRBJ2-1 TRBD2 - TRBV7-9 CASSSGTSDYNEQFF TGTGCCAGCAGCTCCGGGACTAGCGACTACAATGAGCAGTTCTTC
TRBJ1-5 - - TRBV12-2 CASRLARAGVRNQPQHF TGTGCAAGTCGCTTAGCGCGGGCAGGGGTACGCAATCAGCCCCAGCATTTT
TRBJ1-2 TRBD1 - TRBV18 CASSPQTGQTIYGYTF TGTGCCAGCTCACCTCAGACGGGACAGACCATCTATGGCTACACCTTC
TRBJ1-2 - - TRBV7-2 CASSLGATYGYTF TGTGCCAGCAGCTTAGGGGCCACTTATGGCTACACCTTC
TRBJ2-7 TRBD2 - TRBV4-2 CASSQTVAGSYEQYF TGTGCCAGCAGCCAAACAGTAGCGGGATCCTACGAGCAGTACTTC
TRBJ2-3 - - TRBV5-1 CASSPGSRTDTQYF TGCGCCAGCAGCCCAGGGTCCCGCACAGATACGCAGTATTTT
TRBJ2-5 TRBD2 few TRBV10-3 CAISELRTSGHFQETQYF TGTGCCATCAGTGAGCTAAGGACTAGCGGTCATTTCCAAGAGACCCAGTACTTC
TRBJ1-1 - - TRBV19 CASSIEQGRTEAFF TGTGCCAGTAGTATCGAACAGGGCCGGACTGAAGCTTTCTTT
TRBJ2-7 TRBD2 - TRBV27 CASSSLFGGAYEQYF TGTGCCAGCAGTTCCCTTTTCGGGGGGGCCTACGAGCAGTACTTC
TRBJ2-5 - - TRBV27 CASSTPAMSTQYF TGTGCCAGCAGTACCCCAGCTATGTCGACCCAGTACTTC
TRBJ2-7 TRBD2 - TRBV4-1 CASSTSAYYEQYF TGCGCCAGCAGCACTAGCGCGTACTACGAGCAGTACTTC